The 23 T cell receptor beta chains listed next were all sequenced from one sample in a study of long-term antiretroviral therapy in people with HIV. The libraries were made with immunoSEQ v3.0 at survey level. Libraries were prepared by immunoSEQ multiplex PCR; TCRdb keeps only in-frame clonotypes and omits some of them. The sample lists about 33,000 clones, around three quarters occurring once. The input for sequencing was unsorted PBMCs, taken 2 years after starting antiretroviral therapy. The source is a woman aged 45-59 years with HIV.

The rearrangement joins TRBV4-2 to TRBJ1-5; no reliable D call. The CDR3 consists of 15 residues. Trimming removed 3 bases from V and 2 bases from J, with 11 bases in between. The germline V gene has CDR1 LGHNA and CDR2 YNFKEQ. The CDR3 region is CASSQVRARNQPQHF. CDR3 coding DNA: TGTGCCAGCAGCCAGGTAAGGGCCCGCAATCAGCCCCAGCATTTT.

Remarks on this clone: At one of its ends the junction is not consistent with the germline gene, which may arise from a read error. The V call is TRBV9, the J call TRBJ1-2; 10 bases are shared with TRBD1. Germline assignment: CDR1 SGDLS and CDR2 YYNGEE. CDR3 length equals 14 residues. CDR3 region: CASSEEAGGTGANF. The CDR3 DNA follows: TGTGCCAGCAGCGAGGAGGCCGGGGGGACAGGGGCCAACTTC. The full variable domain, with the rest looked up from reference TRBV9 and TRBJ1-2, is DSGVTQTPKHLITATGQRVTLRCSPRSGDLSVYWYQQSLDQGLQFLIQYYNGEERAKGNILERFSAQQFPDLHSELNLSSLELGDSALYFCASSEEAGGTGANFGSGTRLTVV.

Details on this clone: A junction end diverges from the germline sequence, so it may reflect a read error. The V call is TRBV6-1, the J call TRBJ1-2; D is perhaps TRBD1 (5 bases). The CDR3 contains 11 residues. Germline-derived CDR1 and CDR2 are MNHNS and SASEGT. The CDR3 here is CASRDSYGYTF. In nucleotides, the CDR3 is TGTGCCAGCCGTGACAGCTATGGCTACACCTTC.

This clone appeared a few times. The V and J genes are TRBV2 and TRBJ1-6; D not resolved. CDR1 is SNHLY and CDR2 is FYNNEI in the germline V gene. Trimming stripped 3 bases from V and 0 bases from J, with 12 bases between. The CDR3 runs to 17 residues. CDR3 region: CASSDIGQYSYNSPLHF. The CDR3 DNA reads TGTGCCAGCAGTGATATCGGTCAGTACTCCTATAATTCACCCCTCCACTTT.

V usage is TRBV6-5 and J usage is TRBJ1-1, with 10 bases aligning to TRBD1. Looked up from germline, CDR1 is MNHEY and CDR2 is SVGAGI. The CDR3 has 14 amino acids. V lost 5 bases and J lost 5; bases outside the gene matches: 5. CDR3 loop: CASSADRGRTEAFF. In nucleotides, the CDR3 is TGTGCCAGCAGTGCCGACAGGGGGCGGACTGAAGCTTTCTTT.

The chain carries TRBV25-1 and TRBJ2-1, with 8 positions matching TRBD2. Per the germline V gene, CDR1 is MGHDK and CDR2 is SYGVNS. The CDR3 is made up of 15 amino acids. The ends lost 2 bases at V and 2 bases at J; junction bases unmatched: 2. The CDR3 nucleotides are TGTGCCAGCAGTGAAATCGGGGGGGCCTACAATGAGCAGTTCTTC. Translation gives CASSEIGGAYNEQFF.

The chain carries TRBV19 and TRBJ1-1; tentatively, D is TRBD1 (6 bases). The V end lost 5 bases, the J end lost 4 bases, and 20 bases lay between the germline ends. The CDR3 length is 16 residues. CDR1 and CDR2 from the germline V gene are LNHDA and SQIVND (reference sequence). CDR3 region: CASSSHSTGSFTEAFF. The CDR3 bases are TGTGCCAGTAGTTCTCACTCGACAGGATCGTTCACTGAAGCTTTCTTT.

CDR3 coding DNA: TGTGCCAGCTCACTGGGGGAGTTTCGCTATGGCTACACCTTC. This translates into CASSLGEFRYGYTF. This sequence joins TRBV18 and TRBJ1-2, with a tentative D call TRBD1 (5 bases). This CDR3 is built from 14 residues. The V and J ends lost 4 bases and 4 bases respectively, with 13 bases between them. The germline gives CDR1 KGHSH, CDR2 LQKENI.

V and J are TRBV19 and TRBJ2-2; 9 bases are shared with TRBD2. This CDR3 has 15 amino acids. After removal of 2 bases from V and 5 bases from J, the junction contained 3 bases not matched to a gene. Germline values: CDR1 LNHDA, CDR2 SQIVND (reference sequence). CDR3 sequence reads: CASSIKAGGTGELFF. CDR3 coding DNA: TGTGCCAGTAGTATAAAGGCGGGGGGGACCGGGGAGCTGTTTTTT.

This chain uses TRBV20-1 with TRBJ1-6; D might be TRBD1 (5 bases). The V and J ends lost 1 base and 14 bases respectively, with 9 bases between them. This CDR3 contains 11 residues. Germline lookup yields CDR1 DFQATT and CDR2 SNEGSKA (reference sequence). CDR3 bases: TGCAGTGCTAGAGCCTCGGGGGCCCTCCACTTT. Protein: CSARASGALHF.

The chain carries TRBV7-6 and TRBJ1-1; D is ambiguous. CDR1 is SGHVS, CDR2 FNYEAQ, per germline. This CDR3 contains 14 residues. V lost 3 bases and J 1 base, leaving 9 bases between the germline ends. Here the CDR3 reads CASSLGRSNTEAFF. CDR3 nucleotides: TGTGCCAGCAGCTTGGGCAGGTCGAACACTGAAGCTTTCTTT. Based on the CDR3 plus reference TRBV7-6 and TRBJ1-1, the full variable domain is GAGVSQSPRYKVTKRGQDVALRCDPISGHVSLYWYRQALGQGPEFLTYFNYEAQQDKSGLPNDRFSAERPEGSISTLTIQRTEQRDSAMYRCASSLGRSNTEAFFGQGTRLTVV.

The genes are TRBV7-3 and TRBJ2-2; the match to TRBD2 covers 8 bases. The CDR3 extends over 15 amino acids. CDR1 is SGHTA, CDR2 FQGTGA, per germline. V was clipped by 1 base and J by 3 bases; unmatched bases: 1. In DNA, the CDR3 is TGTGCCAGCAGCTTAAGGCGGGGGGACACCGGGGAGCTGTTTTTT. Residues: CASSLRRGDTGELFF.

V gene TRBV11-2 combines with J gene TRBJ1-1; a weak D match, TRBD1 (5 bases). The CDR3 contains 14 residues. V was pared by 2 bases and J by 6 bases, with 13 bases between. Germline V gene sequence: CDR1 SGHAT, CDR2 FQNNGV. For the CDR3, the DNA is TGTGCCAGCAGCTTATGGGGCCGGGGAGCTGAAGCTTTCTTT. It yields the protein CASSLWGRGAEAFF.

The rearrangement links TRBV11-2 to TRBJ1-2, with no clear D. Germline CDR1 SGHAT, CDR2 FQNNGV. The CDR3 is 13 residues long. V lost 2 bases and J 4 bases, leaving 8 bases between the germline ends. In DNA form, the CDR3 reads TGTGCCAGCAGCTTAACGCGGAGCTATGGCTACACCTTC. This sequence encodes CASSLTRSYGYTF.

This chain links TRBV7-3 with TRBJ2-2; D unresolved. Looked up from germline, CDR1 is SGHTA and CDR2 is FQGTGA. The V and J ends lost 2 bases and 1 base respectively, with 5 bases between them. The CDR3 is made up of 14 amino acids. This CDR3 reads CASSLSGNTGELFF. CDR3 in DNA: TGTGCCAGCAGCTTATCAGGGAACACCGGGGAGCTGTTTTTT.

V is TRBV2 and J is TRBJ1-2; D may be TRBD1 (5 bases). Trimming took off 6 bases at V and 3 bases at J, with 17 bases between the two ends. CDR3 length: 15 amino acids. Germline V CDR1 and CDR2: SNHLY, FYNNEI. CDR3: CASSQGVTDDYGYTF. Here the CDR3 DNA reads TGTGCCAGCAGCCAAGGAGTGACAGACGACTATGGCTACACCTTC.

This rearrangement joins TRBV7-8 to TRBJ1-5, with a tentative D call TRBD1 (6 bases). Germline V gene sequence: CDR1 SGHVS, CDR2 FQNEAQ. The CDR3 consists of 17 residues. Between the trimmed V and J ends, which lost 2 bases and 0 bases, there was a span of 14 bases. Written as DNA, the CDR3 is TGTGCCAGCAGCTTATCTACAGGGAGGTATAGCAATCAGCCCCAGCATTTT. Translated, it gives CASSLSTGRYSNQPQHF.

This chain connects TRBV7-3 to TRBJ2-1; 8 nucleotides line up with TRBD2. Germline CDR1 and CDR2: SGHTA and FQGTGA. The CDR3 spans 16 residues. Germline trimming cut 1 base from V and 4 bases from J; bases unmatched to any gene: 6. CDR3 protein: CASSLRGGGTYNEQFF. DNA for the CDR3: TGTGCCAGCAGCTTAAGGGGCGGGGGGACGTACAATGAGCAGTTCTTC.

The V call is TRBV5-1, the J call TRBJ1-3; 8 positions agree with TRBD1. CDR3 length: 16 residues. Germline V CDR1 and CDR2: SGHRS, YFSETQ. V was pared by 4 bases and J by 0 bases, with 6 bases of the junction left unmatched. In DNA form, the CDR3 reads TGCGCCAGCAGCAGTACAGGGGGATTCTCTGGAAACACCATATATTTT. This encodes CASSSTGGFSGNTIYF.

The rearrangement uses TRBV7-8 and TRBJ2-4; 8 nucleotides line up with TRBD1. Germline assignment: CDR1 SGHVS and CDR2 FQNEAQ. Trimming at V came to 4 bases and at J to 6 bases, leaving 5 bases not matched to a gene. This CDR3 has 14 amino acids. The CDR3 sequence: CASSSLDRANIQYF. As DNA, the CDR3 is TGTGCCAGCAGCTCACTGGACAGGGCAAACATTCAGTACTTC.

The chain combines TRBV28 with TRBJ1-6, with a weak D call TRBD1 (6 bases). This CDR3 contains 15 residues. V was cut by 3 bases and J by 10 bases, with 16 bases left in between. The germline V gene encodes CDR1 MDHEN and CDR2 SYDVKM. The CDR3 reads CASSFVSGAKSPLHF. CDR3 nucleotides: TGTGCCAGCAGTTTTGTCTCAGGGGCGAAATCACCCCTCCACTTT.

The genes are TRBV5-6 and TRBJ1-5; no definite D call. V gave up 3 bases and J gave up 5 bases, with 15 bases separating them. Looked up from germline, CDR1 is SGHDT and CDR2 is YYEEEE. The CDR3 runs 15 residues. The CDR3 coding sequence is TGTGCCAGCAGCTCCACCCCGTACATCGATCAGCCCCAGCATTTT. Translated: CASSSTPYIDQPQHF.

This clone was seen only once. The genes are TRBV7-3 and TRBJ2-1, with D unclear. Germline V gene data show CDR1 as SGHTA and CDR2 as FQGTGA. This CDR3 has 14 amino acids. V gave up 1 base and J gave up 7 bases, with 11 bases separating them. The CDR3 nucleotides are TGTGCCAGCAGCTTAAACGGGTTTGGGAATGAGCAGTTCTTC. The encoded protein is CASSLNGFGNEQFF.